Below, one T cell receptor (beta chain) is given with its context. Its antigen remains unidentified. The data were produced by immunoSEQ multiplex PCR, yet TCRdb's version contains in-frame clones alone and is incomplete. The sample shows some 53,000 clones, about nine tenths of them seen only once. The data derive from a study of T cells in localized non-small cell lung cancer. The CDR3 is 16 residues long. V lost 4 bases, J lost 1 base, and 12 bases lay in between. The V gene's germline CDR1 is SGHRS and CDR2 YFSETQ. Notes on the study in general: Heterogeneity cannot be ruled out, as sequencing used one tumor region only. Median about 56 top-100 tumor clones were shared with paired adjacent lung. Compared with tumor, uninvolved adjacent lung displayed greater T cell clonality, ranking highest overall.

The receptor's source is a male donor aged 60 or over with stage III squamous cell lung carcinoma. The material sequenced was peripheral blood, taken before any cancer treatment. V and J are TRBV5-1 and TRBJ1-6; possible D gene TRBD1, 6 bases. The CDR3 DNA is TGCGCCAGCAGCCAGGGGAGGGGGTCCTATAATTCACCCCTCCACTTT. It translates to CASSQGRGSYNSPLHF.